The next 28 T cell receptor beta chains were all read from a single sample in a study of blood T cell repertoires in COVID-19. This table comes from immunoSEQ multiplex PCR, and its TCRdb copy is limited to in-frame clones, with some not included. Of 200,000 to 250,000 clones listed, approximately 90% are singletons. The sequenced sample consisted of peripheral blood. These receptors originate from a man aged 25-40 years with COVID-19, enrolled during active disease.

The chain combines TRBV5-4 with TRBJ1-6; D remains unclear. This CDR3 is built from 16 residues. In germline, CDR1 is SGHNT, CDR2 YYREEE (reference sequence). V lost 1 base to trimming and J lost 2 bases, with 10 bases between them. The CDR3 nucleotides are TGTGCCAGCAGCTTGCGGGTAGGAACCTATAATTCACCCCTCCACTTT. This translates into CASSLRVGTYNSPLHF.

CDR3 region: CASSSQGKAGEQFF. Here the CDR3 DNA reads TGTGCCAGCAGCTCCCAAGGAAAAGCAGGTGAGCAGTTCTTC. This chain links TRBV7-3 with TRBJ2-1; D not certain. CDR3 length: 14 amino acids. The germline gives CDR1 SGHTA, CDR2 FQGTGA. Trimming removed 4 bases from V and 9 bases from J, with 16 bases in between.

This clone was counted a single time. CDR3 coding DNA: TGCAGCGTTGACCCGTACAGTACTAACTATGGCTACACCTTC. Translation: CSVDPYSTNYGYTF. This chain links TRBV29-1 with TRBJ1-2; D is unclear. V shed 3 bases and J shed 0 bases, with 11 bases lying between them. The germline gives CDR1 SQVTM, CDR2 ANQGSEA. This CDR3 spans 14 amino acids.

This clone was detected many times. The genes are TRBV4-2 and TRBJ2-7; TRBD1 might be the D (6 bases). Trimming stripped 0 bases from V and 0 bases from J, with 9 bases between. The CDR3 is 15 amino acids. Per the germline V gene, CDR1 is LGHNA and CDR2 is YNFKEQ. The CDR3 sequence: CASSQDMDSSYEQYF. CDR3 in DNA: TGTGCCAGCAGCCAAGATATGGACAGCTCCTACGAGCAGTACTTC.

The chain couples TRBV6-2 or TRBV6-3 to TRBJ1-2, with 9 bases matching TRBD1. Trimming took 5 bases from V and 6 from J; bases not matched to a gene: 19. Germline values: CDR1 MNHEY, CDR2 SVGEGT. The CDR3 is 18 amino acids. The CDR3 sequence: CASSDPNGKQGARNGYTF. DNA of the CDR3: TGTGCCAGCAGTGATCCCAATGGGAAACAGGGGGCTCGGAATGGCTACACCTTC.

This chain links TRBV19 with TRBJ2-5, with D possibly being TRBD1 (5 bases). Germline V gene sequence: CDR1 LNHDA, CDR2 SQIVND (reference sequence). Trimming pared 4 bases from V and 5 bases from J, leaving 17 bases between. This CDR3 spans 15 amino acids. The CDR3 DNA is TGTGCCAGTAGTACCAGCAGGGCACACAGGGAGACCCAGTACTTC. Protein sequence: CASSTSRAHRETQYF.

The sample holds a few counts of this clone. This chain connects TRBV28 to TRBJ1-1, with 7 bases lining up with TRBD1. The CDR3 length is 15 residues. CDR1 is MDHEN, CDR2 SYDVKM, per germline. Unmatched junction bases numbered 7, after V lost 5 bases and J lost 1 base. The chain's CDR3 is CASSENRGGNTEAFF. DNA of the CDR3: TGTGCCAGCAGTGAAAACAGGGGAGGGAACACTGAAGCTTTCTTT. Full variable domain (remainder filled in from reference TRBV28 and TRBJ1-1): DVKVTQSSRYLVKRTGEKVFLECVQDMDHENMFWYRQDPGLGLRLIYFSYDVKMKEKGDIPEGYSVSREKKERFSLILESASTNQTSMYLCASSENRGGNTEAFFGQGTRLTVV.

The count of this clone is one. The chain uses TRBV9 and TRBJ2-1, with 11 bases matching TRBD2. Germline CDR1 and CDR2: SGDLS and YYNGEE. The CDR3 contains 18 residues. V shed 1 base, J shed 0 bases, and the junction held 6 bases outside the gene matches. CDR3 loop: CASSVSVAGGSSYNEQFF. The CDR3 DNA is TGTGCCAGCAGCGTATCGGTAGCGGGGGGGAGCTCCTACAATGAGCAGTTCTTC.

This rearrangement joins TRBV5-1 to TRBJ1-1, with D hard to call. Germline values: CDR1 SGHRS, CDR2 YFSETQ. CDR3 length: 14 residues. V gave up 5 bases and J gave up 0 bases, with 11 bases separating them. The CDR3 sequence is CASRSVRLNTEAFF. The DNA for the CDR3 is TGCGCCAGCAGAAGCGTTAGGCTGAACACTGAAGCTTTCTTT.

The chain has TRBV7-3 and TRBJ2-2; D might be TRBD1 (6 bases). This CDR3 contains 14 residues. Trimming removed 1 base from V and 3 bases from J, with 6 bases in between. Germline V gene sequence: CDR1 SGHTA, CDR2 FQGTGA. The CDR3 loop reads CASSLNRDTGELFF. In DNA, the CDR3 is TGTGCCAGCAGCTTAAACAGGGACACCGGGGAGCTGTTTTTT.

This clone came up once. The gene calls are TRBV29-1 and TRBJ2-1; unclear D gene. The CDR3 contains 10 residues. Germline V gene sequence: CDR1 SQVTM, CDR2 ANQGSEA. Trimming took 3 bases from V and 7 from J, leaving 4 bases between them. The CDR3 sequence is CSVDYNEQFF. The CDR3 DNA follows: TGCAGCGTTGATTATAATGAGCAGTTCTTC.

The chain is built from TRBV3-1 (or the pseudogene TRBV3-2) and TRBJ1-2, with 9 positions matching TRBD1. Trimming took 1 base from V and 3 from J; bases not matched to a gene: 6. This CDR3 is built from 16 residues. Germline CDR1 is LGHDT and CDR2 is YNNKEL (reference sequence). In DNA, the CDR3 is TGTGCCAGCAGCCAAGTTAGGGACAGGGCGGACTATGGCTACACCTTC. Translating it yields CASSQVRDRADYGYTF.

This sequence joins TRBV7-9 and TRBJ2-1; 9 nucleotides match TRBD2. The CDR3 is 16 amino acids. Trimming at V came to 1 base and at J to 7 bases, leaving 8 bases not matched to a gene. The V gene's germline CDR1 is SEHNR and CDR2 FQNEAQ (reference sequence). CDR3 sequence reads: CASSLVRSGGWNEQFF. In nucleotides, the CDR3 is TGTGCCAGCAGCTTAGTCCGAAGCGGGGGGTGGAATGAGCAGTTCTTC. The whole variable domain, remainder taken from reference TRBV7-9 and TRBJ2-1, is DTGVSQNPRHKITKRGQNVTFRCDPISEHNRLYWYRQTLGQGPEFLTYFQNEAQLEKSRLLSDRFSAERPKGSFSTLEIQRTEQGDSAMYLCASSLVRSGGWNEQFFGPGTRLTVL.

CDR3 amino acids: CATSRTGVPSTNEKLFF. Here the CDR3 DNA reads TGTGCCACCAGCAGGACAGGGGTTCCATCAACTAATGAAAAACTGTTTTTT. J is TRBJ1-4 and V is TRBV15; 8 bases are shared with TRBD1. Germline V gene lookup returns CDR1 LNHNV and CDR2 YYDKDF (reference sequence). J gave up 0 bases and V 3 bases, and 6 bases lay outside the gene matches. The CDR3 consists of 17 residues.

The chain joins TRBV28 to TRBJ1-2, with 8 bases lining up with TRBD1. Germline values: CDR1 MDHEN, CDR2 SYDVKM. V gave up 8 bases and J gave up 8 bases; unmatched junction bases: 7. This CDR3 is built from 12 residues. The CDR3 DNA follows: TGTGCCAGCCGCGGACAGGGAAGAGGCTACACCTTC. Protein sequence: CASRGQGRGYTF.

The sample holds a few counts of this clone. V is TRBV7-3 and J is TRBJ1-2; weak D call: TRBD1 (5 bases). V gave up 1 base and J gave up 4 bases, with 10 bases separating them. Germline CDR1 is SGHTA and CDR2 is FQGTGA. CDR3 length: 14 amino acids. CDR3 bases: TGTGCCAGCAGCTTAAACCCAGGGTTCTATGGCTACACCTTC. As protein: CASSLNPGFYGYTF.

V gene TRBV11-2 combines with J gene TRBJ2-6; a weak D match, TRBD1 (5 bases). The ends were cut back, 5 bases at V and 0 bases at J, with 14 bases in the middle. Looked up from germline, CDR1 is SGHAT and CDR2 is FQNNGV. The CDR3 loop spans 17 amino acids. The CDR3 coding sequence is TGTGCCAGCAGCACTACAACAGGTCTCTCTGGGGCCAACGTCCTGACTTTC. It translates to CASSTTTGLSGANVLTF.

V is TRBV30 and J is TRBJ2-7, with TRBD1 matching 7 bases. This CDR3 has 15 residues. After removal of 4 bases from V and 8 bases from J, the junction contained 17 bases not matched to a gene. Germline CDR1 reads GTSNPN; CDR2 reads SVGIG (reference sequence). The CDR3 spells CAWTARDRDSGKQYF. The CDR3 coding sequence is TGTGCCTGGACAGCCAGGGACAGAGATTCTGGGAAGCAGTACTTC. Together with reference TRBV30 and TRBJ2-7, the CDR3 gives the full variable domain: SQTIHQWPATLVQPVGSPLSLECTVEGTSNPNLYWYRQAAGRGLQLLFYSVGIGQISSEVPQNLSASRPQDRQFILSSKKLLLSDSGFYLCAWTARDRDSGKQYFGPGTRLTVT.

The chain employs TRBV5-4 and TRBJ2-1; TRBD2 matches 9 bases. V trimming: 3 bases; J trimming: 6 bases; junction bases outside the gene matches: 7. Germline V gene sequence: CDR1 SGHNT, CDR2 YYREEE (reference sequence). This CDR3 comprises 15 residues. CDR3 in amino acids: CASSSRGGEGNEQFF. The CDR3 DNA reads TGTGCCAGCAGCTCGCGGGGGGGAGAGGGCAATGAGCAGTTCTTC. The complete variable domain, with remaining parts taken from reference TRBV5-4 and TRBJ2-1, reads ETGVTQSPTHLIKTRGQQVTLRCSSQSGHNTVSWYQQALGQGPQFIFQYYREEENGRGNFPPRFSGLQFPNYSSELNVNALELDDSALYLCASSSRGGEGNEQFFGPGTRLTVL.

The V call is TRBV5-4, the J call TRBJ2-3; 14 bases map to TRBD2. V trimming: 10 bases; J trimming: 6 bases; junction bases outside the gene matches: 7. CDR3 size: 14 residues. Germline V gene sequence: CDR1 SGHNT, CDR2 YYREEE (reference sequence). This CDR3 is CAPGLAGGSDTQYF. The CDR3 DNA sequence: TGTGCCCCTGGACTAGCGGGAGGATCTGATACGCAGTATTTT.

The chain combines TRBV6-2 or TRBV6-3 with TRBJ1-5; D may be TRBD1 (6 bases). CDR3 length: 13 residues. V lost 3 bases to trimming and J lost 10 bases, with 13 bases between them. Germline values: CDR1 MNHEY, CDR2 SVGEGT. CDR3 in amino acids: CASSYANRAPQHF. CDR3 bases: TGTGCCAGCAGTTATGCCAACAGGGCCCCCCAGCATTTT.

The sample holds one count of this clone. V and J are TRBV3-1 (or the pseudogene TRBV3-2) and TRBJ2-2, with 7 positions matching TRBD1. V trimming: 6 bases; J trimming: 3 bases; junction bases outside the gene matches: 4. The germline V gene encodes CDR1 LGHDT and CDR2 YNNKEL (reference sequence). The CDR3 is 14 residues long. In nucleotides, the CDR3 is TGTGCCAGCAGTCCACAGGGGTACACCGGGGAGCTGTTTTTT. It translates to CASSPQGYTGELFF.

The chain employs TRBV29-1 and TRBJ1-5; 9 bases map to TRBD1. The V gene end was trimmed by 6 bases and the J gene end by 1 base; junction bases not matched to a gene: 1. The CDR3 contains 13 residues. Looked up from germline, CDR1 is SQVTM and CDR2 is ANQGSEA. The CDR3 coding sequence is TGCAGCGTCGGGACAGGGAGCAATCAGCCCCAGCATTTT. This encodes CSVGTGSNQPQHF.

The chain recombines TRBV5-1 with TRBJ2-7; the match to TRBD1 covers 7 bases. V was pared by 4 bases and J by 5 bases, with 9 bases of the junction left unmatched. The CDR3 extends over 14 amino acids. Germline CDR1 reads SGHRS; CDR2 reads YFSETQ. In DNA form, the CDR3 reads TGCGCCAGCAGCGGGGAAGTGACAGGGAACGAGCAGTACTTC. Its protein product is CASSGEVTGNEQYF.

The chain links TRBV30 to TRBJ2-7; 7 nucleotides line up with TRBD2. Germline V CDR1 and CDR2: GTSNPN, SVGIG (reference sequence). Losses at the gene ends were 0 bases for V and 6 bases for J; bases not matched to a gene: 8. The CDR3 has 14 amino acids. The CDR3 DNA is TGTGCCTGGAGTGTAGGGGCGGGAGTCGCCGAGCAGTACTTC. Its protein is CAWSVGAGVAEQYF.

This clone came up many times. CDR3 sequence (DNA): TGTGCCAGCAGTCCACGGGACAGCTATGGCTACACCTTC. Translating gives CASSPRDSYGYTF. J is TRBJ1-2 and V is TRBV5-5; 7 bases are a match to TRBD1. CDR3 length: 13 residues. The V and J ends lost 5 bases and 4 bases, in that order; junction bases with no gene match: 5. Germline lookup yields CDR1 SGHKS and CDR2 YYEKEE (reference sequence).

The gene calls are TRBV27 and TRBJ2-3; a possible D gene is TRBD2 (6 bases). This CDR3 is built from 16 residues. V lost 6 bases, J lost 2 bases, and 18 bases lay in between. Per the germline V gene, CDR1 is MNHEY and CDR2 is SMNVEV (reference sequence). The CDR3 nucleotides are TGTGCCAGCAGCCACCTTACGCGGGGCCCCACAGATACGCAGTATTTT. This encodes CASSHLTRGPTDTQYF.

The rearrangement uses TRBV10-2 and TRBJ1-1, with D possibly TRBD1 on 5 matching bases. The germline V gene encodes CDR1 WSHSY and CDR2 SAAADI. This CDR3 has 14 residues. V shed 4 bases and J shed 4 bases, with 13 bases lying between them. Here the CDR3 DNA reads TGCGCCAGCAGTGGTATACGGGGGGGCACTGAAGCTTTCTTT. Translated, it gives CASSGIRGGTEAFF.